Listed below are T cell receptor beta chains from one sample, sequenced in a study of response to subunit inactivated influenza vaccine. In TCRdb, the RT-PCR reads were re-called with MiXCR into one record per CDR3 protein. Counted here are some 300,000 distinct CDR3 sequences, approximately 20% occurring once; the ten biggest clones make up 10%. The sequencing used PBMCs from blood, collected around 22 months after vaccination. The receptors originated from a man aged 50 to 69 who received an inactivated influenza vaccine. Both conserved end residues are part of each CDR3. D genes are given only for firm matches. Part of the rows lack a size; the others show once, few, many or a class for expanded clones.

d_gene	abundance	j_gene	v_gene	CDR3nt	CDR3aa
-	few	TRBJ2-2	TRBV10-3	TGTGCCATCAGTGGGGGCACCGGGGAGCTGTTTTTT	CAISGGTGELFF
TRBD2	few	TRBJ2-5	TRBV5-1	TGCGCCAGCAGCCCGGGAGGTTCTGGTGAGACCCAGTACTTC	CASSPGGSGETQYF
-	-	TRBJ1-1	TRBV6-1	TGTGCCAGCAGTCCCCAGACCGACAGGTTTGAAGCTTTCTTT	CASSPQTDRFEAFF
-	-	TRBJ2-1	TRBV20-1	TGCAGTGCTATAAGCACTAGCAGAACCTACAATGAGCAGTTCTTC	CSAISTSRTYNEQFF
-	few	TRBJ2-1	TRBV29-1	TGCAGCGTTGAACGGAGCTACAATGAGCAGTTCTTC	CSVERSYNEQFF
-	few	TRBJ2-2	TRBV4-3	TGCGCCAGCAGCCCCGGGACGGCTAACACCGGGGAGCTGTTTTTT	CASSPGTANTGELFF
TRBD1	many	TRBJ1-5	TRBV7-8	TGTGCCAGCAGCTTAGGGACAGGGGTTAAGAATCAGCCCCAGCATTTT	CASSLGTGVKNQPQHF
TRBD2	-	TRBJ2-7	TRBV20-1	TGCAGTGCTAGAGTCACGACTAGCGGGAGAAGGGAGCAGTACTTC	CSARVTTSGRREQYF
-	-	TRBJ2-1	TRBV20-1	TGCAGTGCTAGAGTCGGGTGGGATGAGCAGTTCTTC	CSARVGWDEQFF
-	-	TRBJ2-7	TRBV10-3	TGTGCCATCAGTGAAGCAGGAGCCTACGAGCAGTACTTC	CAISEAGAYEQYF
TRBD2	-	TRBJ2-3	TRBV7-9	TGTGCCAGCAGCTTCACTAGCGGGAGTGGCACAGATACGCAGTATTTT	CASSFTSGSGTDTQYF
TRBD2	-	TRBJ2-1	TRBV29-1	TGCAGCGTTGAAGGGGGGCGGGAGGAATTGTCCTACAATGAGCAGTTCTTC	CSVEGGREELSYNEQFF